This T cell receptor beta chain was recovered during a study of blood T cell repertoires in COVID-19. Study-wide background: Whether acute or convalescent, the COVID-19 samples came from the United States, Italy and Spain.

The V end lost 6 bases, the J end lost 4 bases, and 13 bases lay between the germline ends. CDR3 length: 14 residues. Germline-derived CDR1 and CDR2 are KGHSH and LQKENI. TCRdb's copy holds only in-frame clones and misses some; the assay was immunoSEQ multiplex PCR. Altogether a few hundred thousand clones are present, approximately 82% being singletons, with the ten largest covering about 2%. The receptor's source is a man aged 25 to 40 who had recovered from COVID-19. Source material: peripheral blood. V and J are TRBV18 and TRBJ1-3; D ambiguous. The CDR3 DNA reads TGTGCCAGCTCGGGGTCAACGGGAGGAAACACCATATATTTT. It specifies CASSGSTGGNTIYF.